The next 15 T cell receptor beta chains were all read from a single sample in a study of T cells in Graves' hyperthyroidism and ophthalmopathy. The source material, RNA transcripts, was used to amplify TCR beta CDR3 regions. An initial round of RT-PCR targeting the TCR CDR3 relied on the HTBI primer set. One entry per CDR3 protein results from TCRdb running MiXCR on the multiplex PCR reads. The sample contains 600,000 or so distinct CDR3 sequences, 11% to 15% of which appear only once. The sequencing input was blood. The receptors stem from a woman aged 18-35 years with Graves' ophthalmopathy.

As regards this clonotype: Germline and junction disagree at one end, which may indicate a read error. This chain joins TRBV25-1 and TRBJ2-1, with 7 nucleotides matching TRBD1. This CDR3 is built from 16 residues. Germline CDR1 reads MGHDK; CDR2 reads SYGVNS. As DNA, the CDR3 is TGTGCCCGCAGTGACTTACAGGGGTTGACCTACAATGAGCAGTTCTTC. Its translation: CARSDLQGLTYNEQFF.

The genes are TRBV9 and TRBJ1-3; D might be TRBD1 (5 bases). The CDR3 has 17 residues. Germline V gene data show CDR1 as SGDLS and CDR2 as YYNGEE. Trimming removed 1 base at V and 4 bases at J, with 18 bases between. CDR3 coding DNA: TGTGCCAGCAGCGTAAATTGGCGGGGACCCAGGGGAAACACCATATATTTT. Its translation: CASSVNWRGPRGNTIYF.

This clonotype came up many times. J is TRBJ1-1 and V is TRBV6-1; a weak D match, TRBD1 (6 bases). Deletions cut 6 bases from V and 7 bases from J, with 12 bases between. This CDR3 contains 12 residues. Germline CDR1 is MNHNS and CDR2 is SASEGT. The CDR3 here is CASRARGHEAFF. The CDR3 DNA reads as TGTGCCAGCAGGGCTAGGGGACATGAAGCTTTCTTT.

This clonotype showed up many times. The chain couples TRBV20-1 to TRBJ1-2; D gene ambiguous. The CDR3 runs to 13 residues. The V and J ends lost 3 bases and 7 bases respectively, with 15 bases between them. Germline values: CDR1 DFQATT, CDR2 SNEGSKA (reference sequence). The CDR3 is CSASLEGDGGYTF. CDR3 coding DNA: TGCAGTGCTAGCCTGGAAGGCGATGGTGGCTACACCTTC.

This clonotype was detected ten times or more. The chain combines TRBV12-3 or TRBV12-4 with TRBJ1-2; D is uncertain. The CDR3 is 14 amino acids. V dropped 6 bases and J dropped 1 base, with 12 bases sitting between them. CDR3 nucleotide sequence: TGTGCCAGCAGCCCCGACCCTTTTAACTATGGCTACACCTTC. It translates to CASSPDPFNYGYTF.

This clonotype was counted a few times. The chain is built from TRBV19 and TRBJ2-7; unclear D gene. V lost 10 bases and J 3 bases, leaving 10 bases between the germline ends. The CDR3 length is 11 residues. Germline CDR1 and CDR2: LNHDA and SQIVND (reference sequence). CDR3 DNA sequence: TGTGCCACTCAAGGGCGCTACGAGCAGTACTTC. This sequence encodes CATQGRYEQYF.

Note on this clonotype: The junction does not match germline at one end; this may be a read error. The V and J genes are TRBV29-1 and TRBJ2-7; 14 bases line up with TRBD2. The germline V gene encodes CDR1 SQVTM and CDR2 ANQGSEA. The length of the CDR3 is 18 residues. CDR3 coding DNA: TGCGGCGTTCCAACCTCCCCAGGGACTAGCGGGAGCTCCTACGAGCAGTACTTC. It codes for CGVPTSPGTSGSSYEQYF.

The chain is built from TRBV28 and TRBJ2-2, with 8 bases matching TRBD2. V lost 7 bases to trimming and J lost 5 bases; unmatched junction nucleotides: 9. The length of the CDR3 is 15 residues. Germline values: CDR1 MDHEN, CDR2 SYDVKM. CDR3 amino acids: CASTRGGGWTGELFF. CDR3 sequence (DNA): TGTGCCAGCACCCGGGGGGGGGGCTGGACCGGGGAGCTGTTTTTT.

This clonotype was counted only a few times. One end of the junction fails to match germline, which may point to a read error. J is TRBJ2-7 and V is TRBV28; no firm D call. The germline V gene has CDR1 MDHEN and CDR2 SYDVKM. CDR3 size: 13 residues. Here the CDR3 reads CCSRASGNYEQYF. The CDR3 DNA sequence: TGCTGCTCCCGGGCTAGTGGAAACTACGAGCAGTACTTC.

This clonotype has a count of ten or more. The DNA of the CDR3 is TGTGCCTGGAGTGTGGGTAGCGGGCACCACGAGCAGTACTTC. Its translation is CAWSVGSGHHEQYF. The chain couples TRBV30 to TRBJ2-7; 7 bases align to TRBD2. With 0 bases clipped from V and 5 bases from J, the junction kept 7 bases outside the gene matches. This CDR3 has 14 amino acids. CDR1 GTSNPN and CDR2 SVGIG come from the germline V gene (reference sequence). The complete variable domain, with remaining parts taken from reference TRBV30 and TRBJ2-7, reads SQTIHQWPATLVQPVGSPLSLECTVEGTSNPNLYWYRQAAGRGLQLLFYSVGIGQISSEVPQNLSASRPQDRQFILSSKKLLLSDSGFYLCAWSVGSGHHEQYFGPGTRLTVT.

The J gene is TRBJ2-5, the V gene TRBV12-3 or TRBV12-4, with a tentative D call TRBD2 (5 bases). V was trimmed by 6 bases and J by 3 bases, leaving 5 bases between them. The CDR3 covers 11 residues. The CDR3 DNA sequence: TGTGCCAGCAGGGGAGAAGAGACCCAGTACTTC. This encodes CASRGEETQYF.

A remark on this clonotype: A single base separates this from a much larger clone, so it may be a read error. The chain joins TRBV28 to TRBJ1-2; D is unresolved. CDR3 length: 16 residues. V lost 3 bases to trimming and J lost 9 bases, with 23 bases between them. Germline CDR1 is MDHEN and CDR2 is SYDVKM. The CDR3 reads CASSFDGVGWRDSYTF. In DNA form, the CDR3 reads TGTGCCAGCAGTTTTGATGGGGTAGGGTGGAGAGATAGCTACACCTTC.

This clonotype was detected many times. The chain recombines TRBV11-2 with TRBJ2-3; TRBD2 matches at 7 bases. The trim removed 1 base at V and 4 bases at J, leaving 5 bases unmatched. Germline V gene lookup returns CDR1 SGHAT and CDR2 FQNNGV. The CDR3 is made up of 15 amino acids. CDR3 in DNA: TGTGCCAGCAGCTTAGTTGGGAGGGCCGCAGATACGCAGTATTTT. This codes for CASSLVGRAADTQYF.

This clonotype was detected many times. This chain links TRBV7-2 with TRBJ1-2, with TRBD1 identical over 12 bases. Germline loops: CDR1 SGHTA, CDR2 FQGNSA. The CDR3 has 16 amino acids. The ends lost 5 bases at V and 6 bases at J; junction bases unmatched: 10. CDR3 sequence reads: CASSAGGGQGAHGYTF. The CDR3 DNA follows: TGTGCCAGCAGCGCAGGGGGGGGACAGGGGGCGCATGGCTACACCTTC.

The V gene is TRBV6-1, the J gene TRBJ2-1; D is uncertain. CDR1 is MNHNS, CDR2 SASEGT, per germline. This CDR3 has 16 residues. V was trimmed by 7 bases and J by 2 bases, leaving 18 bases between them. CDR3 nucleotides: TGTGCCAGCACTGCCGTCACGAGGTCCCCCTACAATGAGCAGTTCTTC. This translates into CASTAVTRSPYNEQFF.